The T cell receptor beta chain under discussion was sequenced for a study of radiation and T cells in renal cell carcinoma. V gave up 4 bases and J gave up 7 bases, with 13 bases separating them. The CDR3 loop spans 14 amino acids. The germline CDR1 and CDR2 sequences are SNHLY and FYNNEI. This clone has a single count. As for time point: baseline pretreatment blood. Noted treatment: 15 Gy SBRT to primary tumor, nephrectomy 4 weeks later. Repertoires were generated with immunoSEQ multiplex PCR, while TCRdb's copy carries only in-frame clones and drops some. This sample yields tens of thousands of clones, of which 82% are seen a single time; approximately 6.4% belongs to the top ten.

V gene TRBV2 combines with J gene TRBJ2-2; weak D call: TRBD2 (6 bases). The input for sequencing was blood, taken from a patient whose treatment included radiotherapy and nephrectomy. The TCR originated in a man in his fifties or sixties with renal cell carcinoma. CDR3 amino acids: CASSVGGKGGELFF. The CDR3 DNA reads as TGTGCCAGCAGTGTAGGCGGGAAGGGCGGGGAGCTGTTTTTT.